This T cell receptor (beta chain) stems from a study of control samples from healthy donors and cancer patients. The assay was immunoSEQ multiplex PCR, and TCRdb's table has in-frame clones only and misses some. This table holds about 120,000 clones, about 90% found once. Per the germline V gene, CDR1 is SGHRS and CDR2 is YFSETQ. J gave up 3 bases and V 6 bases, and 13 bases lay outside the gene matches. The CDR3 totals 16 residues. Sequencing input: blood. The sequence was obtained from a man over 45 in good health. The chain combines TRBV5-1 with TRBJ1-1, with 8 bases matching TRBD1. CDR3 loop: CASTKGTGPIDTEAFF. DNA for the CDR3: TGCGCCAGCACCAAAGGGACAGGTCCAATTGACACTGAAGCTTTCTTT. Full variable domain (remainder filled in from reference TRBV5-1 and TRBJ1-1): KAGVTQTPRYLIKTRGQQVTLSCSPISGHRSVSWYQQTPGQGLQFLFEYFSETQRNKGNFPGRFSGRQFSNSRSEMNVSTLELGDSALYLCASTKGTGPIDTEAFFGQGTRLTVV.